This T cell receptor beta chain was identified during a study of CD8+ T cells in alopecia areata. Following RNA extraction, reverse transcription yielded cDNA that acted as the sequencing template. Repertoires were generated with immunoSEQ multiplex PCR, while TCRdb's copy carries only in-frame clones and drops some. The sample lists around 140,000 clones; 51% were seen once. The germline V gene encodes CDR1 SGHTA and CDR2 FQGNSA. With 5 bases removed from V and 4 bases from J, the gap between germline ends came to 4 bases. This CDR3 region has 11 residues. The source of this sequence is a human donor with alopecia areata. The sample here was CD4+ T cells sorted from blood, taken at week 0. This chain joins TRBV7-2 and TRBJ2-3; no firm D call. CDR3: CASSGADTQYF. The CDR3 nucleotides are TGTGCCAGCAGCGGGGCAGATACGCAGTATTTT.